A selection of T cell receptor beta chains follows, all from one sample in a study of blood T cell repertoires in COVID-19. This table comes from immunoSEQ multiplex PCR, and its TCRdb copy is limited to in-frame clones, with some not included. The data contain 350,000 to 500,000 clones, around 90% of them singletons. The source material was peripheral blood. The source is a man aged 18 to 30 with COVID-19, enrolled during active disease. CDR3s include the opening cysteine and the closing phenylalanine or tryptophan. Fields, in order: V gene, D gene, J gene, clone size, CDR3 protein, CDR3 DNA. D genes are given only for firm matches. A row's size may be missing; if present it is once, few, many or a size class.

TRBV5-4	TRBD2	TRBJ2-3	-	CASSFVREDGADTQYF	TGTGCCAGCAGCTTCGTGCGGGAGGATGGCGCAGATACGCAGTATTTT
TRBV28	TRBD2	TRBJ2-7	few	CASRGAGGTDEQYF	TGTGCCAGCAGGGGAGCGGGAGGTACGGACGAGCAGTACTTC
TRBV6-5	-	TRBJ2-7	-	CASTQRGGPYEQYF	TGTGCCAGCACCCAAAGGGGGGGCCCCTACGAGCAGTACTTC
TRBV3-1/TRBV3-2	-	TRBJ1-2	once	CASSQGWQASYGYTF	TGTGCCAGCAGCCAAGGGTGGCAGGCGAGCTATGGCTACACCTTC
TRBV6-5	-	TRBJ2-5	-	CASRSLETQYF	TGTGCCAGCAGATCCCTAGAGACCCAGTACTTC
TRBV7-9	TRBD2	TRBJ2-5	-	CASSFGGMETQYF	TGTGCCAGCAGCTTCGGGGGGATGGAGACCCAGTACTTC
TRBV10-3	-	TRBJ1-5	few	CAISESNISNQPQHF	TGTGCCATCAGTGAGTCGAACATCAGCAATCAGCCCCAGCATTTT
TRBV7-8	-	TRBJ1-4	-	CASSLGQHPSIEKLFF	TGTGCCAGCAGCTTGGGACAACACCCTAGCATAGAAAAACTGTTTTTT
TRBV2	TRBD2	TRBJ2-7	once	CASSVAPSGRTEQYF	TGTGCCAGCAGTGTAGCCCCTAGCGGGAGGACCGAGCAGTACTTC
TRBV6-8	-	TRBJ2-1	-	CASSYVGSSYNEQFF	TGTGCCAGCAGTTACGTGGGGAGCTCCTACAATGAGCAGTTCTTC
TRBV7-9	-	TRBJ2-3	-	CASSFQRAGPADTQYF	TGTGCCAGCAGCTTTCAGCGGGCCGGGCCCGCAGATACGCAGTATTTT
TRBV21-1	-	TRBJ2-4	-	CASIKAGMGGASLAKNIQYF	TGTGCCAGCATCAAAGCGGGAATGGGGGGGGCTAGTCTAGCCAAAAACATTCAGTACTTC
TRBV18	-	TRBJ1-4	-	CASSPTGTSNEKLFF	TGTGCCAGCTCACCAACCGGGACAAGTAATGAAAAACTGTTTTTT
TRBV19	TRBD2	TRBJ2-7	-	CASTRTSGGYEQYF	TGTGCCAGTACCCGGACTAGCGGGGGCTACGAGCAGTACTTC
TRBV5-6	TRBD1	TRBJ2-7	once	CASRRDSYEQYF	TGTGCCAGCAGAAGGGACAGCTACGAGCAGTACTTC
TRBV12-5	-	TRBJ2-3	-	CASGPTTPSTDTQYF	TGTGCTAGTGGTCCTACTACCCCTAGCACAGATACGCAGTATTTT
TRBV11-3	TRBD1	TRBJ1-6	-	CASSYRDSYNSPLHF	TGTGCCAGCAGCTATCGGGACAGCTATAATTCACCCCTCCACTTT
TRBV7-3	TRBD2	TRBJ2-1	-	CASSPGLRTYNEQFF	TGTGCCAGCAGCCCGGGACTAAGGACTTACAATGAGCAGTTCTTC
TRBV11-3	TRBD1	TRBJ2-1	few	CASSPRGIESYNEQFF	TGTGCCAGCAGCCCCAGGGGGATAGAGTCCTACAATGAGCAGTTCTTC
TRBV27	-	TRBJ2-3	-	CASSLRIVGGGRKDTQYF	TGTGCCAGCAGTCTTCGAATCGTTGGGGGGGGGCGAAAAGATACGCAGTATTTT
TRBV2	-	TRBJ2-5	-	CASSEAFGDQETQYF	TGTGCCAGCAGTGAAGCTTTCGGGGACCAAGAGACCCAGTACTTC
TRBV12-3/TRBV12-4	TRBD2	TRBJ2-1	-	CASSLAGGFEQFF	TGTGCCAGCAGTTTGGCGGGAGGGTTTGAGCAGTTCTTC
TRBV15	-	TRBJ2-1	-	CATSRDRLPGNEQFF	TGTGCCACCAGCAGAGATCGCCTACCCGGTAATGAGCAGTTCTTC
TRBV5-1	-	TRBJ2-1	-	CASRGLESYNEQFF	TGCGCCAGCCGCGGCCTCGAATCCTACAATGAGCAGTTCTTC
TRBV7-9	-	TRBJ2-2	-	CASSENGNTGELFF	TGTGCCAGCAGCGAGAACGGGAACACCGGGGAGCTGTTTTTT
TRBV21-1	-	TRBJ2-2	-	CASSLPSEATSGRSFADTGELFF	TGTGCCAGCAGTTTACCCTCCGAAGCTACTAGCGGGAGAAGTTTCGCGGACACCGGGGAGCTGTTTTTT
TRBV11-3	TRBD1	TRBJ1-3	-	CASSGTGASGNTIYF	TGTGCCAGCAGCGGTACAGGGGCGTCAGGAAACACCATATATTTT
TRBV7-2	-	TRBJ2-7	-	CASSLAGGYEQYF	TGTGCCAGCAGCTTAGCAGGGGGATACGAGCAGTACTTC
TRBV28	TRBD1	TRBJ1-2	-	CASSPTSGGSYTF	TGTGCCAGCAGTCCCACCTCAGGGGGAAGCTACACCTTC
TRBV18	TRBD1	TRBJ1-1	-	CASSPRTGRDTEAFF	TGTGCCAGCTCACCGAGGACAGGGAGGGACACTGAAGCTTTCTTT
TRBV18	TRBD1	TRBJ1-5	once	CASSRGQNQPQHF	TGTGCCAGCTCACGGGGACAGAATCAGCCCCAGCATTTT
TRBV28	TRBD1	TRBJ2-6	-	CASAEQGAGGANVLTF	TGTGCCAGCGCCGAACAGGGGGCAGGTGGGGCCAACGTCCTGACTTTC
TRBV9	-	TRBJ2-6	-	CASSSYSGANVLTF	TGTGCCAGCAGCTCCTACTCTGGGGCCAACGTCCTGACTTTC